These 29 T cell receptor beta chains share one sample of origin, sequenced in a study of spatial heterogeneity in lung cancer. Findings and caveats of the study: The study found that expanded intratumoral alpha and beta TCR counts tracked tumor mutation counts.

Their recognized antigens are unknown. The time point here: sample taken at primary tumor resection. One entry per CDR3 protein, called by TCRdb with MiXCR from the 5' RACE reads. This table holds roughly 6,000 distinct CDR3 sequences, roughly 16% found once. This specimen was lung tumor tissue, taken at surgery. These receptors were collected from a male donor with early-stage non-small cell lung cancer.

In its sample, this clonotype ranks as medium-sized (0.01 to 0.1%). The library was built for alpha chains, so this beta chain is an off-target read and its size means little. V is TRBV27 and J is TRBJ2-2; no clear D. This CDR3 spans 14 amino acids. Germline V lookup: CDR1 MNHEY, CDR2 SMNVEV (reference sequence). Trimming removed 5 bases from V and 1 base from J, with 8 bases in between. The CDR3 reads CASSETVNTGELFF. CDR3 nucleotides: TGTGCCAGCAGTGAGACCGTGAACACCGGGGAGCTGTTTTTT.

This clonotype is termed medium-sized. This beta chain is an unintended read in a library built for alpha chains; its size means little. V gene TRBV20-1 combines with J gene TRBJ2-1, with 11 bases identical to TRBD1. The V gene end was trimmed by 6 bases and the J gene end by 8 bases; junction bases not matched to a gene: 12. Looked up from germline, CDR1 is DFQATT and CDR2 is SNEGSKA (reference sequence). This CDR3 contains 15 residues. The DNA for the CDR3 is TGCAGTGCGGACCATGGGACAGGGGGTAAGGATGAGCAGTTCTTC. Protein: CSADHGTGGKDEQFF.

This clonotype is judged medium-sized. Little can be read into the size of this beta chain, an off-target read in a library designed for alpha chains. This chain joins TRBV6-5 and TRBJ1-2; 9 bases align to TRBD1. The CDR3 covers 13 residues. CDR1 is MNHEY and CDR2 is SVGAGI in the germline V gene. The ends lost 6 bases at V and 4 bases at J; junction bases unmatched: 3. This CDR3 reads CASRRQGGYGYTF. The CDR3 DNA reads as TGTGCCAGCAGGAGACAGGGGGGCTATGGCTACACCTTC.

On this clonotype itself: This beta chain is a stray read from a library made for alpha chains; its abundance is not meaningful. The chain employs TRBV11-2 and TRBJ2-3; no clear D. The CDR3 runs 12 residues. The V end was cut by 5 bases, the J end by 2 bases, with 5 bases between. Germline-derived CDR1 and CDR2 are SGHAT and FQNNGV. The CDR3 loop is CASSHFTDTQYF. DNA for the CDR3: TGTGCCAGCAGCCACTTCACAGATACGCAGTATTTT.

This clonotype occurred a few times. Little can be read into the size of this beta chain, an off-target read in a library designed for alpha chains. The chain combines TRBV19 with TRBJ2-3; TRBD2 might be the D (6 bases). Trimming stripped 6 bases from V and 2 bases from J, with 12 bases between. Germline CDR1 is LNHDA and CDR2 is SQIVND (reference sequence). This CDR3 spans 14 amino acids. The CDR3 DNA follows: TGTGCCAGTAGCCCTGGGGGGAACACAGATACGCAGTATTTT. It translates to CASSPGGNTDTQYF.

In its sample, this clonotype ranks as large (0.1 to 1%). This beta chain appears as a stray read in a library generated for alpha chains; its size is not informative. The J gene is TRBJ2-5, the V gene TRBV29-1; 8 bases line up with TRBD1. The CDR3 is made up of 14 amino acids. Trimming cost V 3 bases and J 2 bases; bases outside gene matches: 5. Germline V gives CDR1 SQVTM, CDR2 ANQGSEA. For the CDR3, the DNA is TGCAGCGTTGACCCACAGGGGGGACAAGAGACCCAGTACTTC. Encoded protein: CSVDPQGGQETQYF.

This clonotype was observed a handful of times. Within a library made for alpha chains, this beta chain is off target, and its count is uninformative. CDR3 residues: CASSASGAHNEQFF. In nucleotides, the CDR3 is TGTGCCAGTAGTGCTAGCGGAGCCCACAATGAGCAGTTCTTC. This chain uses TRBV19 with TRBJ2-1, with 7 bases identical to TRBD2. This CDR3 is 14 amino acids long. Losses at the gene ends were 5 bases for V and 5 bases for J; bases not matched to a gene: 6. CDR1 and CDR2 (germline): LNHDA, SQIVND (reference sequence).

Regarding this clonotype: A library prepared for alpha chains yielded this beta chain as an off-target read; its size is of little meaning. J is TRBJ2-7 and V is TRBV7-8; the D is unclear. The CDR3 is 11 residues long. Per germline, CDR1 SGHVS and CDR2 FQNEAQ. V shed 3 bases and J shed 6 bases, with 6 bases lying between them. DNA of the CDR3: TGTGCCAGCAGCTTCTCCGGCGAGCAGTACTTC. Amino acids: CASSFSGEQYF. The complete variable domain, with remaining parts taken from reference TRBV7-8 and TRBJ2-7, reads GAGVSQSPRYKVAKRGQDVALRCDPISGHVSLFWYQQALGQGPEFLTYFQNEAQLDKSGLPSDRFFAERPEGSVSTLKIQRTQQEDSAVYLCASSFSGEQYFGPGTRLTVT.

This clonotype is deemed medium-sized. This beta chain slipped into a library made for alpha chains as a stray read, so its size is not meaningful. The chain uses TRBV6-5 and TRBJ1-2, with unresolved D. This CDR3 is 14 amino acids long. V was trimmed by 5 bases and J by 5 bases, leaving 15 bases between them. Germline-derived CDR1 and CDR2 are MNHEY and SVGAGI. CDR3 region: CASSSLADLYGYTF. The CDR3 bases are TGTGCCAGCAGTAGTCTGGCGGACTTATATGGCTACACCTTC.

This clonotype was found a few times. The library was designed around alpha chains, so this beta chain is a stray read whose abundance carries little weight. The rearrangement links TRBV6-2 or TRBV6-3 to TRBJ1-2; 9 bases agree with TRBD1. V trimming: 6 bases; J trimming: 0 bases; junction bases outside the gene matches: 2. CDR3 length: 14 residues. Germline CDR1 reads MNHEY; CDR2 reads SVGEGT. CDR3 sequence (DNA): TGTGCCAGCAGCCACAGGGGGCCTAACTATGGCTACACCTTC. Amino acids: CASSHRGPNYGYTF.

This clonotype is classed as medium-sized (0.01 to 0.1%). In a library made to pick up alpha chains, this beta chain is a stray read with a size that means little. The chain has TRBV6-2 or TRBV6-3 and TRBJ2-7; D is unresolved. Trimming cost V 0 bases and J 2 bases, with 8 bases left between them. CDR1 is MNHEY and CDR2 is SVGEGT in the germline V gene. This CDR3 contains 14 residues. The CDR3 protein is CASSYSVPAYEQYF. CDR3 nucleotides: TGTGCCAGCAGTTACTCGGTTCCAGCCTACGAGCAGTACTTC.

This clonotype qualifies as medium-sized. Little can be read into the size of this beta chain, an off-target read in a library designed for alpha chains. The V gene is TRBV6-2 or TRBV6-3, the J gene TRBJ1-1, with TRBD1 matching over 7 bases. Germline CDR1 reads MNHEY; CDR2 reads SVGEGT. V was pared by 4 bases and J by 2 bases, with 10 bases of the junction left unmatched. The CDR3 is 16 amino acids. In nucleotides, the CDR3 is TGTGCCAGCAGTTTCGACAGGGACCGGCCCAACACTGAAGCTTTCTTT. Translating gives CASSFDRDRPNTEAFF.

This clonotype is deemed medium-sized (0.01 to 0.1%). A library prepared for alpha chains yielded this beta chain as an off-target read; its size is of little meaning. The J gene is TRBJ2-3, the V gene TRBV29-1; 14 bases map to TRBD2. CDR3 length: 16 residues. Germline V gene sequence: CDR1 SQVTM, CDR2 ANQGSEA. The V gene end was trimmed by 7 bases and the J gene end by 3 bases; junction bases not matched to a gene: 9. CDR3 in amino acids: CSGKGLAGEATDTQYF. CDR3 in DNA: TGCAGCGGGAAGGGACTAGCGGGAGAGGCGACAGATACGCAGTATTTT.

This clonotype is labeled as medium-sized. A library prepared for alpha chains yielded this beta chain as an off-target read; its size is of little meaning. V usage is TRBV3-1 and J usage is TRBJ2-7; TRBD2 might be the D (6 bases). This CDR3 has 16 amino acids. The V gene's germline CDR1 is LGHDT and CDR2 YNNKEL (reference sequence). Trimming took 2 bases from V and 5 from J, leaving 19 bases between them. Here the CDR3 DNA reads TGTGCCAGCAGCCAAAATCCGGCGGGGCAGGCGGACGAGCAGTACTTC. Translated: CASSQNPAGQADEQYF.

This clonotype is medium-sized. Since the library was made to target alpha chains, this beta chain is a stray read and its abundance is not meaningful. V is TRBV4-2 and J is TRBJ2-1; the D is unclear. Trimming shortened V by 4 bases and J by 5 bases, and 12 bases separated the two germline ends. This CDR3 is 14 amino acids long. Germline CDR1 LGHNA, CDR2 YNFKEQ. The CDR3 loop reads CASSPRTTNNEQFF. CDR3 DNA: TGTGCCAGCAGCCCCCGGACCACGAACAATGAGCAGTTCTTC.

This clonotype was detected only a few times. This beta chain appears as a stray read in a library generated for alpha chains; its size is not informative. This chain links TRBV19 with TRBJ2-1; D is unresolved. Germline loops: CDR1 LNHDA, CDR2 SQIVND (reference sequence). This CDR3 spans 14 amino acids. Trimming left V 6 bases short and J 0 bases short, with 9 bases between. In DNA, the CDR3 is TGTGCCAGTAGCATGGGGTCCTCCTACAATGAGCAGTTCTTC. It encodes CASSMGSSYNEQFF. The whole variable domain, remainder taken from reference TRBV19 and TRBJ2-1, is DGGITQSPKYLFRKEGQNVTLSCEQNLNHDAMYWYRQDPGQGLRLIYYSQIVNDFQKGDIAEGYSVSREKKESFPLTVTSAQKNPTAFYLCASSMGSSYNEQFFGPGTRLTVL.

A word on this clonotype: Being off target in a library aimed at alpha chains, this beta chain has a size of little meaning. The rearrangement joins TRBV24-1 to TRBJ2-5; D is unclear. The CDR3 loop spans 11 amino acids. The V gene's germline CDR1 is KGHDR and CDR2 SFDVKD. V dropped 6 bases and J dropped 4 bases, with 5 bases sitting between them. CDR3 DNA: TGTGCCACCAGTCGAGGAGAGACCCAGTACTTC. As protein: CATSRGETQYF.

This clonotype is medium-sized. This beta chain is a stray sequence in a library constructed for alpha chains; its clone size is not meaningful. The chain recombines TRBV4-2 with TRBJ2-7; D is possibly TRBD2 (6 bases). The CDR3 length is 17 residues. Between the trimmed V and J ends, which lost 2 bases and 0 bases, there was a span of 17 bases. Germline assignment: CDR1 LGHNA and CDR2 YNFKEQ. The CDR3 spells CASSQSASVGLSYEQYF. The CDR3 DNA sequence: TGTGCCAGCAGCCAATCGGCTAGCGTTGGTCTCTCCTACGAGCAGTACTTC.

At least ten counts were recorded for this clonotype. As an off-target read in a library built for alpha chains, this beta chain has a frequency of little significance. The chain combines TRBV27 with TRBJ1-5, with D unresolved. Germline CDR1 is MNHEY and CDR2 is SMNVEV (reference sequence). CDR3 length: 15 amino acids. The V gene lost 5 bases and the J gene lost 2 bases, with 13 bases spanning the gap. This CDR3 is CASSPAGSRNQPQHF. Here the CDR3 DNA reads TGTGCCAGCAGTCCCGCGGGATCCCGCAATCAGCCCCAGCATTTT.

This clonotype was seen only a few times. Since it is a stray read in a library aimed at alpha chains, this beta chain has a size that is not meaningful. The chain combines TRBV3-1 with TRBJ2-2; the D gene is possibly TRBD1 (6 bases). Trimming pared 2 bases from V and 0 bases from J, leaving 10 bases between. The CDR3 runs to 16 residues. From germline, CDR1 is LGHDT and CDR2 YNNKEL (reference sequence). CDR3 protein: CASSQFSGANTGELFF. DNA of the CDR3: TGTGCCAGCAGCCAATTCTCAGGGGCGAACACCGGGGAGCTGTTTTTT.

This clonotype is labeled as medium-sized. Since the library was made to target alpha chains, this beta chain is a stray read and its abundance is not meaningful. The chain is built from TRBV7-9 and TRBJ1-6; D is uncertain. Trimming shortened V by 2 bases and J by 6 bases, and 8 bases separated the two germline ends. Germline CDR1 SEHNR, CDR2 FQNEAQ (reference sequence). This CDR3 has 14 amino acids. Here the CDR3 DNA reads TGTGCCAGCAGCTTATCAGGTGGTAATTCACCCCTCCACTTT. Translated, it gives CASSLSGGNSPLHF. Complete variable domain (other parts from reference TRBV7-9 and TRBJ1-6): DTGVSQNPRHKITKRGQNVTFRCDPISEHNRLYWYRQTLGQGPEFLTYFQNEAQLEKSRLLSDRFSAERPKGSFSTLEIQRTEQGDSAMYLCASSLSGGNSPLHFGNGTRLTVT.

This clonotype counts as medium-sized (0.01 to 0.1%). This beta chain is a stray read from a library made for alpha chains; its abundance is not meaningful. V gene TRBV30 combines with J gene TRBJ2-5, with TRBD1 as a possible D gene (6 bases). CDR3 size: 13 residues. With 3 bases removed from V and 4 bases from J, the gap between germline ends came to 12 bases. CDR1 is GTSNPN and CDR2 is SVGIG in the germline V gene (reference sequence). The CDR3 loop reads CAWRHLGAETQYF. The DNA for the CDR3 is TGTGCCTGGAGACACCTGGGGGCAGAGACCCAGTACTTC.

This clonotype ranks as medium-sized. The library was designed around alpha chains, so this beta chain is a stray read whose abundance carries little weight. V is TRBV29-1 and J is TRBJ2-4; D gene uncertain. This CDR3 has 13 residues. The V end was cut by 4 bases, the J end by 0 bases, with 7 bases between. Germline assignment: CDR1 SQVTM and CDR2 ANQGSEA. The CDR3 DNA follows: TGCAGCGTTGTTCCAGAAGCCAAAAACATTCAGTACTTC. It translates to CSVVPEAKNIQYF.

In this sample, this clonotype is medium-sized. This beta chain lies outside the target of a library built for alpha chains; its clone size means little. The V and J genes are TRBV20-1 and TRBJ1-5; 7 bases align to TRBD1. V was pared by 5 bases and J by 0 bases, with 13 bases of the junction left unmatched. Germline CDR1 is DFQATT and CDR2 is SNEGSKA (reference sequence). This CDR3 has 17 residues. CDR3 protein: CSAPKQGRFFSNQPQHF. As DNA, the CDR3 is TGCAGTGCTCCTAAACAGGGGAGGTTTTTTAGCAATCAGCCCCAGCATTTT.

By sample share, this clonotype is medium-sized. This beta chain came through as a stray read in a library set up for alpha chains, and its size says little. The genes are TRBV7-2 and TRBJ1-2; 7 positions agree with TRBD1. The CDR3 totals 15 residues. The germline V gene encodes CDR1 SGHTA and CDR2 FQGNSA. V trimming: 5 bases; J trimming: 7 bases; junction bases outside the gene matches: 13. CDR3 region: CASSPPDRDRSGYTF. In nucleotides, the CDR3 is TGTGCCAGCAGCCCACCTGACAGGGACCGATCTGGCTACACCTTC. Full variable domain (remainder filled in from reference TRBV7-2 and TRBJ1-2): GAGVSQSPSNKVTEKGKDVELRCDPISGHTALYWYRQSLGQGLEFLIYFQGNSAPDKSGLPSDRFSAERTGGSVSTLTIQRTQQEDSAVYLCASSPPDRDRSGYTFGSGTRLTVV.

Comments on this clonotype: Being off target in a library aimed at alpha chains, this beta chain has a size of little meaning. The chain has TRBV29-1 and TRBJ2-3; D unresolved. CDR1 SQVTM and CDR2 ANQGSEA come from the germline V gene. The V and J ends lost 7 bases and 1 base respectively, with 15 bases between them. The CDR3 is 14 residues long. The CDR3 nucleotides are TGCAGCGCCATCGGGCGAGACCGCACAGATACGCAGTATTTT. This sequence encodes CSAIGRDRTDTQYF.

Points on this clonotype: This beta chain came through as a stray read in a library set up for alpha chains, and its size says little. This chain connects TRBV6-5 to TRBJ2-7; possibly TRBD1 or TRBD2 for D (6 bases each). CDR3 length: 14 residues. Trimming cost V 5 bases and J 5 bases, with 16 bases left between them. Germline CDR1 reads MNHEY; CDR2 reads SVGAGI. The CDR3 bases are TGTGCCAGCAGTCCACGGGGGCGTGGGGACGAGCAGTACTTC. This encodes CASSPRGRGDEQYF.

As concerns this clonotype: This beta chain turned up in a library designed for alpha chains; as an off-target read, its abundance says little. V is TRBV12-3 or TRBV12-4 and J is TRBJ2-2; 7 nucleotides align to TRBD1. This CDR3 region has 16 residues. V shed 5 bases and J 1 base; nucleotides not matched to a gene: 7. In DNA form, the CDR3 reads TGTGCCAGCAGTCCCTCAGGGACAGAGAACACCGGGGAGCTGTTTTTT. Its translation: CASSPSGTENTGELFF.

In this sample, this clonotype is medium-sized (0.01 to 0.1%). This beta chain appears as a stray read in a library generated for alpha chains; its size is not informative. The chain has TRBV12-3 or TRBV12-4 and TRBJ1-3, with D uncertain. This CDR3 has 13 amino acids. The ends were cut back, 5 bases at V and 0 bases at J, with 5 bases in the middle. CDR3 DNA sequence: TGTGCCAGCAGTCGCCTCTCTGGAAACACCATATATTTT. Its translation: CASSRLSGNTIYF.